The entry that follows covers one T cell receptor (beta chain) sequence. Only one count was recorded for this clone. Its cognate antigen has yet to be identified. Base qualities are not recorded, but no much larger clone differs from it by a single base. This specimen comes from a study of blood T cell repertoires in COVID-19 (dated by TCRdb to 2018 to 2020). In terms of the full investigation: Samples covering the acute and convalescent phases of COVID-19 were provided by collaborators in the United States, Italy and Spain. Where available, HLA class I and class II types were obtained from metadata supplied by the sample provider rather than from assay-based typing. Samples were obtained from the ongoing ImmuneRACE study (first 160 participants) and from 1,000 to 1,500 subjects provided by 6 global collaborators. Subjects who had been exposed to COVID-19, were actively infected with it, or had recovered from it provided the deeply sampled blood TCRbeta repertoires that made up the dataset. A freely available public database, intended as a resource for researchers studying the immune response to SARS-CoV-2, is where the repertoires were released. The prospective study material was composed of cDNA or gDNA derived from T cells, B-cell-depleted T cells, or PBMCs. Nearly every sample came with metadata listing a de-identified subject ID, COVID-19 status, age in years and sex. Results and caveats for the whole study, not just this receptor: Clinical and demographic metadata were provided uncurated, with the amount varying by source and participant.

The collaborating institutions used their own protocols to collect whole blood in K2EDTA tubes. For TCRbeta analysis, collaborators shipped samples in one of three forms: frozen whole blood, isolated PBMCs, or DNA extracted from either of those sample types. TCRbeta CDR3 regions were amplified from genomic DNA using the immunoSEQ Assay, a bias-controlled multiplex PCR. Regarding the original processing steps: Within the assay, amplification of reference gene primers was used to estimate how many nucleated cells each sample contained. To quantify the absolute abundance of each unique TCRbeta CDR3 rearrangement, sequence reads were collapsed and filtered. Productive Simpson clonality was computed per sample as the square root of Simpson's diversity index over productive rearrangements. TCRdb limited this immuneACCESS table to in-frame rearrangements with V and J called. A share of clones is missing; checked studies link under half to unresolved V genes, and the rest is unexplained. From that table come the V and J calls and clone size; the DNA was used to work out D and trimming. The sample table lists 150,000 to 180,000 clones, about 80% of them with a count of one. Roughly 29% of the sample belongs to the ten largest clones.

V is clipped by 0 bases and J by 10 bases, and the sequence between their germline boundaries is 16 bases long. Based on the germline V gene, the CDR1 and CDR2 sequences are SGHRS and YFSETQ. The CDR3 numbers 14 residues from cysteine through phenylalanine. Only CDR3 DNA remains: 42 bases, in frame from the first base. This TCR was sampled from a woman aged 55 to 70 with acute or convalescent COVID-19. The sample was peripheral blood. The rearrangement combines TRBV5-1 with TRBJ1-1; the D gene assignment is ambiguous. CDR3 loop: CASSLDGRWERAFF. The DNA sequence is given as TGCGCCAGCAGCTTGGACGGGAGGTGGGAACGAGCTTTCTTT.